This is a list of T cell receptor beta chains from one sample in a study of shared T cell receptors in the human thymus. Sequencing was performed with immunoSEQ multiplex PCR; in TCRdb, only in-frame clones are kept and a portion is missing. The sample contains approximately 730,000 clones, over 75% of which appear only once. This sample was shared with a second study, whose subject was human thymus T cells.

Sequenced: thymocytes. The source of these receptors is a girl less than two years old with a congenital heart defect. The CDR3 runs from the conserved cysteine through the conserved F or W. D genes are given only for firm matches.

CDR3: CASSVKGSATQYF
J: TRBJ2-5
D: .
V: TRBV9

CDR3: CASMVGARSDTQYF
J: TRBJ2-3
D: .
V: TRBV19

CDR3: CASFGGGGSYNEQFF
J: TRBJ2-1
D: TRBD2
V: TRBV28

CDR3: CAISEPDSYEQYF
J: TRBJ2-7
D: .
V: TRBV10-3

CDR3: CASSVEVFAGQVGNEQFF
J: TRBJ2-1
D: TRBD1
V: TRBV9

CDR3: CASSLLEDLSYEQYF
J: TRBJ2-7
D: .
V: TRBV7-3

CDR3: CAISATQAQVYNEQFF
J: TRBJ2-1
D: .
V: TRBV10-3

CDR3: CASSQSASSGNTIYF
J: TRBJ1-3
D: .
V: TRBV16

CDR3: CASVLRDRGSSYEQYF
J: TRBJ2-7
D: TRBD1
V: TRBV2

CDR3: CASSLSDRGRVTGELFF
J: TRBJ2-2
D: TRBD1
V: TRBV5-6

CDR3: CASSQAPRGGGTNYGYTF
J: TRBJ1-2
D: TRBD1
V: TRBV4-2